The source of this TCR beta chain is a study of blood T cells in healthy people across ages. Findings and caveats of the study: Estimated diversity that came from one million T cells was considered an underestimate. Older age went with lower TCR beta diversity per million T cells, in a roughly linear way.

In this sample, this clonotype turned up a few times. What it recognizes is unknown. Through a sample-barcoded 5' primer and a J-beta primer mix, a second PCR was run for roughly 6 to 12 cycles. MiXCR was run by TCRdb on the 5' RACE reads, yielding one entry per CDR3 protein. The data hold just over 1 million distinct CDR3 sequences, with 45% observed a single time. The donors, healthy Caucasians from Russia, were aged roughly 6 to 95. Per individual sample, total RNA of at least 5 micrograms was extracted. The sample was blood. The TCR sequence derives from a woman in her fifties or sixties in good health.

The CDR3 protein is CASSSLAGVHEQYF. The CDR3 coding sequence is TGCGCCAGCAGCTCCTTAGCGGGAGTCCACGAGCAGTACTTC. The V gene is TRBV4-1, the J gene TRBJ2-7; 9 positions match TRBD2. V lost 5 bases to trimming and J lost 5 bases; unmatched junction nucleotides: 7. CDR1 and CDR2 (germline): MGHRA, YSYEKL. The CDR3 consists of 14 residues.